A single sample gave rise to the 6 T cell receptor beta chains below, sequenced in a study of regulatory T cells in long-lasting Graves disease. Building of the TCR beta libraries involved iRepertoire HTBI primers and Arm-PCR of CDR3 regions. TCRdb used MiXCR to reprocess the multiplex PCR reads, holding one entry per CDR3 protein. The sample consists of 200,000 to 250,000 distinct CDR3 sequences, approximately 20% of them appearing once. The time point was: newly diagnosed GD, antithyroid drugs for less than 3 months. PBMCs provided the RNA from which the TCR library was made. Specimen: peripheral blood mononuclear cells (PBMCs), collected at new diagnosis, from a patient treated with antithyroid drugs. These receptors were collected from a female donor with Graves disease.

This clonotype was found many times. V usage is TRBV20-1 and J usage is TRBJ2-7; 9 nucleotides align to TRBD1. CDR3 size: 14 residues. Looked up from germline, CDR1 is DFQATT and CDR2 is SNEGSKA (reference sequence). Losses at the gene ends were 5 bases for V and 5 bases for J; bases not matched to a gene: 10. CDR3 DNA sequence: TGCAGTGCTGGGGCCGGGACAGGGAGGAACGAGCAGTACTTC. This encodes CSAGAGTGRNEQYF.

The table lists this clonotype with a few counts. The CDR3 loop is CASSEVSGQGDQPQHF. The CDR3 nucleotides are TGTGCCAGCAGTGAAGTCTCGGGACAGGGTGATCAGCCCCAGCATTTT. This chain connects TRBV6-2 or TRBV6-3 to TRBJ1-5; TRBD1 aligns across 9 bases. CDR3 length: 16 amino acids. The germline V gene has CDR1 MNHEY and CDR2 SVGEGT. The V and J ends lost 5 bases and 5 bases, in that order; junction bases with no gene match: 10.

This clonotype was observed many times. The chain uses TRBV6-1 and TRBJ1-1, with no clear D. Trimming pared 6 bases from V and 1 base from J, leaving 9 bases between. CDR3 length equals 13 residues. Germline-derived CDR1 and CDR2 are MNHNS and SASEGT. Written as DNA, the CDR3 is TGTGCCAGCAGCAAAACTGAGAACACTGAAGCTTTCTTT. It is translated as CASSKTENTEAFF.

In this sample, this clonotype turned up many times. This chain joins TRBV24-1 and TRBJ2-3; D is tentatively TRBD1 or TRBD2 (5 bases each). The CDR3 is 17 residues long. Germline loops: CDR1 KGHDR, CDR2 SFDVKD. With 1 base removed from V and 0 bases from J, the gap between germline ends came to 13 bases. The CDR3 reads CATSDLRDGSSTDTQYF. The CDR3 DNA sequence: TGTGCCACCAGTGATTTACGGGACGGATCTAGCACAGATACGCAGTATTTT.

This clonotype occurred many times. The rearrangement links TRBV28 to TRBJ1-5; TRBD1 agrees at 7 bases. CDR3 size: 13 residues. The V segment lost 8 bases and the J segment 4 bases; nucleotides outside the gene matches: 5. The V gene's germline CDR1 is MDHEN and CDR2 SYDVKM. The CDR3 DNA sequence: TGTGCCAGCTATGAACAGGGGAATCAGCCCCAGCATTTT. Protein sequence: CASYEQGNQPQHF. Full variable domain (missing parts from reference TRBV28 and TRBJ1-5): DVKVTQSSRYLVKRTGEKVFLECVQDMDHENMFWYRQDPGLGLRLIYFSYDVKMKEKGDIPEGYSVSREKKERFSLILESASTNQTSMYLCASYEQGNQPQHFGDGTRLSIL.

This clonotype has ten or more counts. The chain uses TRBV27 and TRBJ1-1; TRBD1 aligns across 7 bases. V lost 4 bases, J lost 1 base, and 3 bases stayed unmatched. The germline gives CDR1 MNHEY, CDR2 SMNVEV (reference sequence). CDR3 size: 14 residues. The CDR3 DNA reads as TGTGCCAGCAGTTGGGACAGCCAGAACACTGAAGCTTTCTTT. This translates into CASSWDSQNTEAFF.